The 12 T cell receptor beta chains given below trace back to one sample, sequenced in a study of post-analysis software for immune sequencing data. The authors incorporated unique molecular identifiers into the TCR beta cDNA libraries. TCRdb itself ran the PCR reads through MiXCR, one entry per CDR3 protein. The sample contains 170,000 or so distinct CDR3 sequences, approximately 31% of which appear only once. Study-wide results and caveats: TRBV5-6, TRBV5-1 and TRBV20-1 belonged to a set of about 5 TRBV segments that were more frequent in patients than controls.

Which antigens these TCRs recognize remains unknown. The sequencing input was blood. The source of these receptors is a girl under 18 with multiple sclerosis.

This clonotype was seen many times. The chain recombines TRBV10-3 with TRBJ2-7; 7 bases line up with TRBD1. The CDR3 totals 15 residues. Germline V gene data show CDR1 as ENHRY and CDR2 as SYGVKD. The trim removed 2 bases at V and 0 bases at J, leaving 4 bases unmatched. The CDR3 sequence is CAISEADRSSYEQYF. The DNA of the CDR3 is TGTGCCATCAGTGAGGCGGACAGGAGCTCCTACGAGCAGTACTTC.

In the case of this clonotype: The junction differs from germline at one of its ends, possibly a read error. V gene TRBV12-3 or TRBV12-4 combines with J gene TRBJ1-4, with TRBD1 matching 10 bases. This CDR3 is built from 16 residues. The DNA of the CDR3 is TGTGCCAGCAGTTCCAGGACAGGGGGGATTAATGAAAAACGGTTTTTT. Its translation is CASSSRTGGINEKRFF.

This clonotype was observed a few times. The rearrangement uses TRBV5-1 and TRBJ2-1; D unresolved. The germline V and J ends were trimmed by 5 bases and 7 bases, with 13 bases remaining between them. The CDR3 sequence is 13 residues long. From germline, CDR1 is SGHRS and CDR2 YFSETQ. DNA of the CDR3: TGCGCCAGCAGGTCGGATACTTTTAATGAGCAGTTCTTC. Its protein product is CASRSDTFNEQFF.

The rearrangement joins TRBV5-1 to TRBJ1-2; 8 positions agree with TRBD1. J lost 6 bases, V lost 1 base, and 11 bases had no gene match. Per germline, CDR1 SGHRS and CDR2 YFSETQ. The CDR3 is 16 residues long. The CDR3 loop is CASSLYPGGGPDGYTF. The DNA for the CDR3 is TGCGCCAGCAGCTTGTACCCAGGGGGCGGACCAGATGGCTACACCTTC.

This clonotype was observed a handful of times. The rearrangement uses TRBV20-1 and TRBJ1-2; D not resolved. The germline V gene encodes CDR1 DFQATT and CDR2 SNEGSKA (reference sequence). Trimming took 7 bases from V and 6 from J, leaving 12 bases between them. The CDR3 runs to 11 residues. CDR3 in DNA: TGCAGTGTTAGGTTTGGGAATGGCTACACCTTC. Its translation is CSVRFGNGYTF.

This clonotype was counted ten times or more. The gene calls are TRBV12-3 or TRBV12-4 and TRBJ1-6, with TRBD1 as a possible D gene (5 bases). Trimming left V 2 bases short and J 5 bases short, with 13 bases between. This CDR3 contains 16 residues. The CDR3 sequence: CASSLRGGWDNSPLHF. CDR3 DNA: TGTGCCAGCAGTTTAAGGGGCGGGTGGGATAATTCACCCCTCCACTTT.

This clonotype has at least ten counts. This chain links TRBV6-5 with TRBJ2-3, with D uncertain. Trimming took off 7 bases at V and 2 bases at J, with 7 bases between the two ends. The CDR3 consists of 12 residues. From germline, CDR1 is MNHEY and CDR2 SVGAGI. The CDR3 DNA reads TGTGCCAGCAAAGCGATCACAGATACGCAGTATTTT. Translating it yields CASKAITDTQYF.

Turning to this clonotype: A read error may explain this, as a much larger clone is one base away. This sequence joins TRBV29-1 and TRBJ2-7, with TRBD2 identical over 7 bases. With V trimmed by 5 bases and J by 6 bases, 4 bases remained unmatched. Germline values: CDR1 SQVTM, CDR2 ANQGSEA. The CDR3 has 11 amino acids. The CDR3 DNA is TGCAGCGTTACTAGCGCCCGCGAGCAGTACTTC. This codes for CSVTSAREQYF.

This clonotype has at least ten counts. The chain joins TRBV6-6 to TRBJ2-1; D remains unclear. The CDR3 contains 17 residues. The V and J ends lost 0 bases and 7 bases respectively, with 19 bases between them. Germline V gene sequence: CDR1 MNHNY, CDR2 SVGAGI (reference sequence). CDR3 protein: CASSYSISTRLENEQFF. CDR3 sequence (DNA): TGTGCCAGCAGTTACTCGATATCGACACGGCTTGAGAATGAGCAGTTCTTC.

To note about this clonotype: Possible read error: a much larger clone is one base away. This chain connects TRBV7-3 to TRBJ2-1, with TRBD2 matching 16 bases. This CDR3 is 17 amino acids long. The germline gives CDR1 SGHTA, CDR2 FQGTGA. The CDR3 loop reads CASSASGLAGGYNERFF. The CDR3 DNA is TGTGCCAGCAGCGCCTCGGGACTAGCGGGAGGGTACAATGAGCGGTTCTTC.

This chain connects TRBV6-1 to TRBJ1-5, with D tentatively TRBD1 (6 bases). Germline loops: CDR1 MNHNS, CDR2 SASEGT. The CDR3 length is 17 residues. V gave up 4 bases and J gave up 2 bases, with 18 bases separating them. CDR3 in DNA: TGTGCCAGCAGTGGACCCGGGGCAGGGGTCGGCAATCAGCCCCAGCATTTT. Its protein product is CASSGPGAGVGNQPQHF.

There are many counts of this clonotype. The chain carries TRBV11-2 and TRBJ2-1; D is undetermined. The germline V and J ends were trimmed by 1 base and 0 bases, with 7 bases remaining between them. Germline V gene data show CDR1 as SGHAT and CDR2 as FQNNGV. The CDR3 is made up of 15 amino acids. The CDR3 sequence: CASSLGASSYNEQFF. The DNA of the CDR3 is TGTGCCAGCAGCTTAGGGGCCAGCTCCTACAATGAGCAGTTCTTC.